This T cell receptor beta chain comes out of a study of shared clonotypes between healthy human individuals. The data were produced by immunoSEQ multiplex PCR, yet TCRdb's version contains in-frame clones alone and is incomplete. The sample records around 1.9 million clones, roughly 95% being singletons. Terminally differentiated effector memory CD45RA+ cells were excluded by CCR7 positive selection of CD45RO-negative cells. V was clipped by 4 bases and J by 6 bases, with 10 bases between them. Germline V gives CDR1 MGHRA, CDR2 YSYEKL. The CDR3 is made up of 12 amino acids. This receptor was identified in a man aged 18 to 30 in good health. Some clones in this sample may be carry-over from other donors' samples. What was sequenced was naive CD8+ T cells from PBMCs. The chain joins TRBV4-1 to TRBJ2-7, with D possibly TRBD1 on 5 matching bases. CDR3 protein: CASSLQGAEQYF. The DNA of the CDR3 is TGCGCCAGCAGCCTCCAGGGCGCCGAGCAGTACTTC.